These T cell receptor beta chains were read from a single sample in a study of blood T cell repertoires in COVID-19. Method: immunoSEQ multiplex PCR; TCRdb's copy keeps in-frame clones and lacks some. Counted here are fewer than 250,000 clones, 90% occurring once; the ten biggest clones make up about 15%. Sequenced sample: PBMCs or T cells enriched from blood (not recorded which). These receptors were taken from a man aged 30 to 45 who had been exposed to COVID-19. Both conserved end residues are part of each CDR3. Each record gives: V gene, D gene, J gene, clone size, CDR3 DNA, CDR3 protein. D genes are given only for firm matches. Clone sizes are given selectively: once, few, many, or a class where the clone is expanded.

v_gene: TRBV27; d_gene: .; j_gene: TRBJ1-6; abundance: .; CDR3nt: TGTGCCAGTTGGGGCAGCTCCTATAATTCACCCCTCCACTTT; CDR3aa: CASWGSSYNSPLHF
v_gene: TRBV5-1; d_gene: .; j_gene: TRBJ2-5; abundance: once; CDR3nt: TGCGCCAGCACCCCTGAGGCGGGCGAGACCCAGTACTTC; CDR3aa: CASTPEAGETQYF
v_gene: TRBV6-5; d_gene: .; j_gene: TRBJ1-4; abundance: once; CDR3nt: TGTGCCAGCAGATCCCAACAGGGAAGGAATGAAAAACTGTTTTTT; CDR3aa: CASRSQQGRNEKLFF
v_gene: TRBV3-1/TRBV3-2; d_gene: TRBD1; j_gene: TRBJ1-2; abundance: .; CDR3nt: TGTGCCAGCAGCCAAGTGAGGTTCGGACAGGCAAGTTCTTATGGCTACACCTTC; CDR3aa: CASSQVRFGQASSYGYTF
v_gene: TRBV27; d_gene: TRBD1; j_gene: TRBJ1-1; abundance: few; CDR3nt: TGTGCCAGCAGAGGGGCTGGAACAGGGGGGGACACTGAAGCTTTCTTT; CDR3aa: CASRGAGTGGDTEAFF
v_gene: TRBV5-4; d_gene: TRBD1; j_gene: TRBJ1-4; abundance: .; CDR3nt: TGTGCCAGCAGCGGGGACAGCGAAAAACTGTTTTTT; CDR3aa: CASSGDSEKLFF
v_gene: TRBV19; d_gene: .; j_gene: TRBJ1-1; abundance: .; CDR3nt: TGTGCCAGTAGTATTTCGGAGCGGGAGAACACTGAAGCTTTCTTT; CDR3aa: CASSISERENTEAFF
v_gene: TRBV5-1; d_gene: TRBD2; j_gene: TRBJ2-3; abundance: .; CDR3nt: TGCGCCAGCAGCCTACTAGCGGAAGATACGCAGTATTTT; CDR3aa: CASSLLAEDTQYF
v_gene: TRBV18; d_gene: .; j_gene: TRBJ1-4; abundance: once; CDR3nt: TGTGCCAGCTCACCAGATGCACGGAGGGATGAAAAACTGTTTTTT; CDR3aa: CASSPDARRDEKLFF
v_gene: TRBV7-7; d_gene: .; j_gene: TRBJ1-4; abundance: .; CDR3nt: TGTGCCAGCAGCTACAGGGAAGGAGAAAAACTGTTTTTT; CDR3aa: CASSYREGEKLFF
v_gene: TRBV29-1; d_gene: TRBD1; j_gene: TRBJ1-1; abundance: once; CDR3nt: TGCAGCGTTTGCACAGGGGTAAGGACTGAAGCTTTCTTT; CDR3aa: CSVCTGVRTEAFF
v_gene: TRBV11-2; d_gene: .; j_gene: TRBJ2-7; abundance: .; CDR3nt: TGTGCCAGCAGCTTAGGACAGGTGTTTGAGCAGTACTTC; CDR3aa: CASSLGQVFEQYF
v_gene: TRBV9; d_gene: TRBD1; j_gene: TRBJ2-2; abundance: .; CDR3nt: TGTGCCAGCAGCGTAGACAGGGGGTCCGGGGAGCTGTTTTTT; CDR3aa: CASSVDRGSGELFF
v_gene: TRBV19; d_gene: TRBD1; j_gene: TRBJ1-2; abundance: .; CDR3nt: TGTGCCAGTAATGACATACGACAGGGGATGAGTTATGGCTACACCTTC; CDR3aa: CASNDIRQGMSYGYTF
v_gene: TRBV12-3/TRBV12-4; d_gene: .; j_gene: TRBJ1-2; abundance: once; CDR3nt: TGTGCCAGCAGTGACATCTGGGACTATGGCTACACCTTC; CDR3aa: CASSDIWDYGYTF
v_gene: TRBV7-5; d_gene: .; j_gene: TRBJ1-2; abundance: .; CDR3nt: TGTGTCAGAAGCGTAGCGAGTTGGAGGGGCCTGTATGGCTACACCTTC; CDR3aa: CVRSVASWRGLYGYTF
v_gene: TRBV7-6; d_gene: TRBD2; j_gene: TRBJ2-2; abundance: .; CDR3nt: TGTGCCAGCAGCTTCGTAAGCGGGGACCCGGGGGAGCTGTTTTTT; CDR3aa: CASSFVSGDPGELFF
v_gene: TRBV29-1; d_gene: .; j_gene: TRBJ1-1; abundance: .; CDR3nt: TGCAGCGCCGCGACAGGACTTGCGTTGAGCACTGAAGCTTTCTTT; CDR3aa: CSAATGLALSTEAFF
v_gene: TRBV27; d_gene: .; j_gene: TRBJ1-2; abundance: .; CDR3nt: TGTGCCAGCAGTTTATCCGGGGGGGCGCGGGGCTATGGCTACACCTTC; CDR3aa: CASSLSGGARGYGYTF
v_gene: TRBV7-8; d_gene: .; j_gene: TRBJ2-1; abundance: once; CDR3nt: TGTGCCAGCAGCCCTCCCCACAATGAGCAGTTCTTC; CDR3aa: CASSPPHNEQFF
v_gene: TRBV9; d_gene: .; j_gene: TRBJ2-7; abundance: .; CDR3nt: TGTGCCAGCAGCGTACGAACAGGGGGAGGGTACGAGCAGTACTTC; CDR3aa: CASSVRTGGGYEQYF
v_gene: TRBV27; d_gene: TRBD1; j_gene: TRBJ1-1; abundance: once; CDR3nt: TGTGCCAGCTCGGACAGGGTGGGGGTGTGGGGCACTGAAGCTTTCTTT; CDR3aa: CASSDRVGVWGTEAFF
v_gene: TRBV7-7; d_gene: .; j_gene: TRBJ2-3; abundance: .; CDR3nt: TGTGCCAGCAGCTTACAGGGCGGTACGCAGTATTTT; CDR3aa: CASSLQGGTQYF
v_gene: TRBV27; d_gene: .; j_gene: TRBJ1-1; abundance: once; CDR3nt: TGTGCCAGCAGTCCTATGGCGGGGGCTGAAGCTTTCTTT; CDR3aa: CASSPMAGAEAFF
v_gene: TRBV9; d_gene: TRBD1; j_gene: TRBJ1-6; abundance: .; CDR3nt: TGTGCCAGCAGCTCCCGGACAGGTCGATCGCCCCTCCACTTT; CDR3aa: CASSSRTGRSPLHF
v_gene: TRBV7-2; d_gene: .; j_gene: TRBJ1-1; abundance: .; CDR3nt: TGTGCTGCGTGTCGGCAGGGGCACACTGAAGCTTTCTTT; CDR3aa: CAACRQGHTEAFF
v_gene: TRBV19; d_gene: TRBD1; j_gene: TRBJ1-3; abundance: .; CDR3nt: TGTGCCAGTAGCCCCAGCCGGGGACAGGGGGCCTATGGAAACACCATATATTTT; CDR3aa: CASSPSRGQGAYGNTIYF
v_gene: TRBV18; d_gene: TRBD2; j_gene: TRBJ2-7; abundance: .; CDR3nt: TGTGCCAGCTCACCACGACTAGCGGGGGAAACCTACGAGCAGTACTTC; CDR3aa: CASSPRLAGETYEQYF
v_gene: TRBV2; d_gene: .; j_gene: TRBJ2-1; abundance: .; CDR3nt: TGTGCCAGCGATCTACAGGGATACAATGAGCAGTTCTTC; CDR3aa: CASDLQGYNEQFF
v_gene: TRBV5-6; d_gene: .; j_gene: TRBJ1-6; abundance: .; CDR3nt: TGTGCCAGCAGCGCCGACATCCCATATTCACCCCTCCACTTT; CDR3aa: CASSADIPYSPLHF
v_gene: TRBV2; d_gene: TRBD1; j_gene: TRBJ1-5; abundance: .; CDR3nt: TGTGCCAGCAAGATAGGACAGGGCAATAGCAATCAGCCCCAGCATTTT; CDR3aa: CASKIGQGNSNQPQHF
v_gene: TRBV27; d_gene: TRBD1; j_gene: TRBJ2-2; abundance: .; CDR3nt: TGTGCCAGCAGCGCGACAGGGAACGGGGAGCTGTTTTTT; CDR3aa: CASSATGNGELFF
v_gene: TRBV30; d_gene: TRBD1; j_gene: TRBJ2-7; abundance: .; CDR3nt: TGTGCCTGGAGCCCGGGACAGGGGAACGAGCAGTACTTC; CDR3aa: CAWSPGQGNEQYF
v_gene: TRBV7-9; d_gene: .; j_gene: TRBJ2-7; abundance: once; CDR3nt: TGTGCCAGCAGCATAAACCTAAAACCCGGACAGCCCTACGAGCAGTACTTC; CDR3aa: CASSINLKPGQPYEQYF
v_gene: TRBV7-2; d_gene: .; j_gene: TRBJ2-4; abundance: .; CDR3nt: TGTGCCAGCAGTTCGATAAACATACTGGGACTAGCCAAAAACATTCAGTACTTC; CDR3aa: CASSSINILGLAKNIQYF
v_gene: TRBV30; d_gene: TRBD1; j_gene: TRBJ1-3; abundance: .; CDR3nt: TGTGCCTGGAAGAACAGGGGCACCATATATTTT; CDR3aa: CAWKNRGTIYF
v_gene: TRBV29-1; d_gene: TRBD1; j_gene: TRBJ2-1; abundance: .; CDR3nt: TGCAGCGTCATCCGGGACAGGACGAACAATGAGCAGTTCTTC; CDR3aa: CSVIRDRTNNEQFF
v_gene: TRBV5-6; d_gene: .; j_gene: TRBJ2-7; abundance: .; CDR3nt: TGTGCCAGCAGCTTCCGGGTTGCCTACGAGCAGTACTTC; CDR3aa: CASSFRVAYEQYF
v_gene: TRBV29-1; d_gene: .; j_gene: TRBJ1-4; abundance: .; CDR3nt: TGCAGCGTTGAGGTGGGCTTAGGTGAAAAACTGTTTTTT; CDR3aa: CSVEVGLGEKLFF
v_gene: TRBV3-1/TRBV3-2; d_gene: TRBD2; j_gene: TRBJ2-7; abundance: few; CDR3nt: TGTGCCAGCAGCCTTTGGACTAGCGGGGGGCTGTACGAGCAGTACTTC; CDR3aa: CASSLWTSGGLYEQYF
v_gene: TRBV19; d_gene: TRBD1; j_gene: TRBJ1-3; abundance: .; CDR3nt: TGTGCCAGTGGGACAGGGATCTCTGGAAACACCATATATTTT; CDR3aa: CASGTGISGNTIYF
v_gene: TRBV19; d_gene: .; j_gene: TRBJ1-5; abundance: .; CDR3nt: TGTGCCAGTAGTATAATTGTGCTGCTCGAGCGGGTGGGGAATCAGCCCCAGCATTTT; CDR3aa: CASSIIVLLERVGNQPQHF
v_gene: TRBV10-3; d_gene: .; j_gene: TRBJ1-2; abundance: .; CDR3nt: TGTGCCATCAGTGCGGGGATGGGCAGCCGGAACTATGGCTACACCTTC; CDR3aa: CAISAGMGSRNYGYTF
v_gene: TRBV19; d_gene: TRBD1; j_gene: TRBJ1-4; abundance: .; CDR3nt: TGTGCCAGTAGTTACGGAACCAGGGGGCGAGAAAAACTGTTTTTT; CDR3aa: CASSYGTRGREKLFF
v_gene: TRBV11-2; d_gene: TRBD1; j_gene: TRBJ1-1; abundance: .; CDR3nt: TGTGCCAGCAGTCTAGGACAGGGATGGTTGGACACTGAAGCTTTCTTT; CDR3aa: CASSLGQGWLDTEAFF
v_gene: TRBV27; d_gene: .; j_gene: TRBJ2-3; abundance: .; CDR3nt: TGTGCCAGCAGTACCTGGACTTTCTCAGATACGCAGTATTTT; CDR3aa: CASSTWTFSDTQYF
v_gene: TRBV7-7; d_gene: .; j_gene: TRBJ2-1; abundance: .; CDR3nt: TGTGCCAGCAGCTTAGTTCCCTCCAATGAGCAGTTCTTC; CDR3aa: CASSLVPSNEQFF
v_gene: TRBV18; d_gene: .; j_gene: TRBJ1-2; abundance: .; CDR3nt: TGTGCCAGCTCACCACTACTGTTAGGGGCGCGATATGGCTACACCTTC; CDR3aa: CASSPLLLGARYGYTF
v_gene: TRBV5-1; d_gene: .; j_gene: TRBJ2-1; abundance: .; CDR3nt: TGCGCCAGCAGCTTAGGTCTACTAACGGATGAGCAGTTCTTC; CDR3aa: CASSLGLLTDEQFF
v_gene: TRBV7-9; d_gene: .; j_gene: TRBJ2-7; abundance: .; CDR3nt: TGTGCCAGCAGTCCACAGGTCTACTACTACGAGCAGTACTTC; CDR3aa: CASSPQVYYYEQYF
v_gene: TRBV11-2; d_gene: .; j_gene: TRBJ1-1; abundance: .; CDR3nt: TGTGCCAGCGCTTTGGGCCGGAACACTGAAGCTTTCTTT; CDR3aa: CASALGRNTEAFF